This TCR beta chain was recorded in a study of beta chain features in type 1 diabetes. Study information: Similarity in age, gender and cell yields was seen between patients and healthy donors.

cDNA synthesis used the whole RNA isolate, giving expressed TCRB sequences. Sequenced by immunoSEQ multiplex PCR; TCRdb stores in-frame clones only, minus some. The sample includes 250,000 to 350,000 clones, 11% of them seen just once. V trimming: 5 bases; J trimming: 3 bases; junction bases outside the gene matches: 2. The CDR3 contains 14 residues. Germline V CDR1 and CDR2: SGHTA, FQGNSA. In its sample, this clone was seen a few times. This chain connects TRBV7-2 to TRBJ2-7; 12 nucleotides match TRBD2. The sequence was collected from a woman in her twenties or thirties in good health. Material for sequencing was naive CD4+ T cells from blood. This CDR3 reads CASSKTSGSYEQYF. The DNA of the CDR3 is TGTGCCAGCAGCAAGACTAGCGGGAGCTACGAGCAGTACTTC.